This T cell receptor (beta chain) was profiled in a study of cytomegalovirus exposure and HLA in healthy donors. Findings and limits, study-wide: Through in vitro validation, a few CMV-associated chains were shown to be specific for CMV antigens. One later analysis, an examination of the roughly 130 validation repertoires, found that first-cohort TCR clusters tended to co-occur in them. Some TCR beta chains (about 170 of them) were listed as cytomegalovirus-associated.

Assay used: immunoSEQ multiplex PCR; TCRdb lists only in-frame clones, some missing. Of fewer than 350,000 clones in the sample, more than 75% are singletons; the top ten hold over 0.7%. While the first cohort had hundreds of subjects, the donors belonged to the separate validation cohort of more than 95 subjects. A word on this clone: Its antigen is unidentified.

Sequencing input: PBMCs. The sequence came from a young woman in good health and CMV-seronegative.

CDR3 region: CASSKSSGSGLPLRSTDTQYF. Written as DNA, the CDR3 is TGTGCCAGCTCAAAGTCTAGCGGGAGCGGTTTGCCCCTCCGGAGCACAGATACGCAGTATTTT. The chain has TRBV18 and TRBJ2-3; 10 nucleotides align to TRBD2. Germline values: CDR1 KGHSH, CDR2 LQKENI. J lost 0 bases, V lost 5 bases, and 20 bases had no gene match. The CDR3 totals 21 residues.